Detailed here is one TCR beta chain. This entry is derived from a study of metastatic and nonmetastatic thyroid tumors. On the study more broadly: Comparison of repertoires was carried out across blood and tumor or nodule tissue from malignant and benign thyroid patients.

Germline-derived CDR1 and CDR2 are SGHAT and FQNNGV. The CDR3 sequence is 16 residues long. The ends lost 4 bases at V and 6 bases at J; junction bases unmatched: 13. All patients reached thyroid surgery having received no treatment beforehand. TCRdb recomputed clones from the PCR reads via MiXCR. In the table there are roughly 45,000 clones, 3% to 3.5% of which are singletons. The rearrangement uses TRBV11-2 and TRBJ2-3, with 7 positions matching TRBD1. This TCR was sampled from a female donor with papillary thyroid cancer or a benign thyroid nodule (not recorded which). Some clones in this sample may be carry-over from other donors' samples. Sequences were obtained from blood. The CDR3 sequence is CASSSDRSAVVDTQYF. CDR3 sequence (DNA): TGTGCCAGCAGCTCGGACAGGTCCGCGGTAGTTGATACGCAGTATTTT. Together with reference TRBV11-2 and TRBJ2-3, the CDR3 gives the full variable domain: EAGVAQSPRYKIIEKRQSVAFWCNPISGHATLYWYQQILGQGPKLLIQFQNNGVVDDSQLPKDRFSAERLKGVDSTLKIQPAKLEDSAVYLCASSSDRSAVVDTQYFGPGTRLTVL.